One sample yielded the 31 T cell receptor beta chains listed below, sequenced in a study of T cell repertoires in cytomegalovirus infection. Their antigens are not known. One entry per CDR3 protein, called by TCRdb with MiXCR from the reads. The table includes about 27,000 distinct CDR3 sequences, around a fifth detected once. The sequencing here drew on CD8+ T cells from cultured PBMCs, taken from culture after CMV antigen stimulation. The receptors were gathered from a human donor in good health (CMV status not recorded). Some clones in this sample may be carry-over from other donors' samples.

The chain joins TRBV12-3 or TRBV12-4 to TRBJ1-2; unclear D gene. There are 14 residues in the CDR3. V gave up 2 bases and J gave up 5 bases, with 12 bases separating them. The CDR3 reads CASSLRAGYYGYTF. The CDR3 bases are TGTGCCAGCAGTTTAAGGGCGGGATATTATGGCTACACCTTC.

This clonotype was seen a handful of times. The conserved final phenylalanine or tryptophan is absent from the CDR3, which likely points to a read error. The genes are TRBV12-3 or TRBV12-4 and TRBJ1-6, with TRBD1 matching 7 bases. J lost 7 bases, V lost 6 bases, and 3 bases had no gene match. This CDR3 has 13 amino acids. CDR3 protein: CASSRDRNSPLHS. The CDR3 nucleotides read TGTGCCAGCAGCCGGGACAGAAATTCACCCCTCCACTCT.

Many counts were recorded for this clonotype. The chain recombines TRBV7-2 with TRBJ2-5, with 12 positions matching TRBD2. Trimming took 5 bases from V and 3 from J; bases not matched to a gene: 4. Germline-derived CDR1 and CDR2 are SGHTA and FQGNSA. This CDR3 has 15 amino acids. The CDR3: CASSPRTSGKETQYF. CDR3 in DNA: TGTGCCAGCAGCCCCCGGACTAGCGGGAAAGAGACCCAGTACTTC. Supplemented by reference TRBV7-2 and TRBJ2-5, the full variable domain reads GAGVSQSPSNKVTEKGKDVELRCDPISGHTALYWYRQSLGQGLEFLIYFQGNSAPDKSGLPSDRFSAERTGGSVSTLTIQRTQQEDSAVYLCASSPRTSGKETQYFGPGTRLLVL.

The chain recombines TRBV7-9 with TRBJ1-1; maybe TRBD1 (5 bases). The length of the CDR3 is 14 residues. Germline V lookup: CDR1 SEHNR, CDR2 FQNEAQ (reference sequence). Deletions cut 2 bases from V and 3 bases from J, with 10 bases between. The CDR3 nucleotides read TGTGCCAGCAGCTTACCAGGGAGGTACACTGAAGCTTTCTTT. It is translated as CASSLPGRYTEAFF.

This clonotype was found many times. The chain has TRBV7-3 and TRBJ2-1; weak D call: TRBD2 (5 bases). V was trimmed by 1 base and J by 0 bases, leaving 10 bases between them. Per germline, CDR1 SGHTA and CDR2 FQGTGA. The CDR3 has 16 amino acids. The DNA for the CDR3 is TGTGCCAGCAGCTTAAGCGGGTCCAGCTCCTACAATGAGCAGTTCTTC. It is translated as CASSLSGSSSYNEQFF.

The chain recombines TRBV7-2 with TRBJ1-2; D call uncertain. In germline, CDR1 is SGHTA, CDR2 FQGNSA. The CDR3 has 13 residues. The V and J ends lost 5 bases and 5 bases respectively, with 12 bases between them. This chain's CDR3 is CASSPGGVYGYTF. CDR3 coding DNA: TGTGCCAGCAGCCCTGGCGGGGTTTATGGCTACACCTTC.

V usage is TRBV29-1 and J usage is TRBJ2-1, with 9 bases aligning to TRBD2. The junction had 6 bases not matched to a gene; V was cut back by 1 base and J by 5 bases. The CDR3 runs to 15 residues. Looked up from germline, CDR1 is SQVTM and CDR2 is ANQGSEA. The CDR3 DNA reads TGCAGCGTTGAAGGATATAGCGGGGGACACAATGAGCAGTTCTTC. Amino acid sequence: CSVEGYSGGHNEQFF.

This clonotype occurred many times. This chain uses TRBV6-6 with TRBJ1-3; 11 nucleotides align to TRBD1. Germline V gene data show CDR1 as MNHNY and CDR2 as SVGAGI (reference sequence). Trimming cost V 5 bases and J 1 base; bases outside gene matches: 4. This CDR3 comprises 16 residues. For the CDR3, the DNA is TGTGCCAGCAGTCTTGGGACAGGGGGTTCTGGAAACACCATATATTTT. It encodes CASSLGTGGSGNTIYF.

The V call is TRBV11-2, the J call TRBJ2-7; TRBD1 might be the D (5 bases). Germline lookup yields CDR1 SGHAT and CDR2 FQNNGV. The V and J ends lost 5 bases and 2 bases respectively, with 10 bases between them. This CDR3 spans 13 amino acids. The CDR3 spells CASSPPGPYEQYF. DNA for the CDR3: TGTGCCAGCAGCCCCCCAGGGCCCTACGAGCAGTACTTC.

This clonotype was counted ten times or more. CDR3 DNA sequence: TGTGCCAGCAGTTTCGGGGGTCGGACTGAAGCTTTCTTT. Translated, it gives CASSFGGRTEAFF. The V call is TRBV27, the J call TRBJ1-1; TRBD1 is a possible D gene (5 bases). The V end was cut by 3 bases, the J end by 5 bases, with 10 bases between. Germline-derived CDR1 and CDR2 are MNHEY and SMNVEV (reference sequence). The CDR3 is 13 residues long.

This chain links TRBV6-2 or TRBV6-3 with TRBJ2-7; D might be TRBD1 or TRBD2, each matching 5 bases. Trimming cost V 5 bases and J 7 bases, with 12 bases left between them. The CDR3 is 12 residues long. Germline assignment: CDR1 MNHEY and CDR2 SVGEGT. Here the CDR3 reads CASSERWGEQYF. The DNA of the CDR3 is TGTGCCAGCAGTGAGAGATGGGGGGAGCAGTACTTC.

This clonotype has a count of ten or more. This sequence joins TRBV7-2 and TRBJ2-3; tentative D call: TRBD1 (7 bases). Per germline, CDR1 SGHTA and CDR2 FQGNSA. There are 15 residues in the CDR3. V was shortened by 1 base and J by 5 bases, with 13 bases between the two germline ends. As DNA, the CDR3 is TGTGCCAGCAGCTTAGGGTTCCAGGGGGGAGATACGCAGTATTTT. It specifies CASSLGFQGGDTQYF.

The CDR3 reads CASMPGLAFNNEQFF. The CDR3 region has the DNA TGTGCCAGCATGCCGGGACTAGCGTTTAACAATGAGCAGTTCTTC. The chain links TRBV12-3 or TRBV12-4 to TRBJ2-1; 10 bases align to TRBD2. The CDR3 is made up of 15 amino acids. The junction had 8 bases not matched to a gene; V was cut back by 7 bases and J by 5 bases.

The CDR3 sequence is CASSYLSSGPVRGVLTF. The CDR3 bases are TGTGCCAGCAGCTACCTTTCTTCGGGCCCGGTCCGGGGCGTCCTGACTTTC. The chain recombines TRBV7-8 with TRBJ2-6; D is perhaps TRBD2 (5 bases). Per the germline V gene, CDR1 is SGHVS and CDR2 is FQNEAQ. The V gene lost 4 bases and the J gene lost 12 bases, with 25 bases spanning the gap. This CDR3 is 17 amino acids long.

The chain carries TRBV7-9 and TRBJ2-4, with D unresolved. From germline, CDR1 is SEHNR and CDR2 FQNEAQ (reference sequence). This CDR3 contains 15 residues. V dropped 5 bases and J dropped 0 bases, with 11 bases sitting between them. The CDR3 DNA reads as TGTGCCAGCAGCACCCCTGCCGGAGCCAAAAACATTCAGTACTTC. This translates into CASSTPAGAKNIQYF.

A few counts support this clonotype. CDR3 coding DNA: TGTGCCAGCAGCGTAAGCCAGGCCCCTTTGTGGGACTATGGCTACACCTTC. It translates to CASSVSQAPLWDYGYTF. This chain links TRBV9 with TRBJ1-2; no reliable D call. Germline V gives CDR1 SGDLS, CDR2 YYNGEE. The V and J ends lost 1 base and 3 bases respectively, with 19 bases between them. The CDR3 covers 17 residues.

This clonotype was found a few times. In this CDR3 the conserved last residue, phenylalanine or tryptophan, is missing, so a read error is likely. The chain uses TRBV20-1 and TRBJ2-7, with TRBD1 as a possible D gene (6 bases). This CDR3 is built from 13 residues. The germline gives CDR1 DFQATT, CDR2 SNEGSKA (reference sequence). The V end lost 2 bases, the J end lost 3 bases, and 11 bases lay between the germline ends. The CDR3 region has the DNA TGCAGTGCTAGAACCGGGACAAACTACGAGCAGTACTCC. This encodes CSARTGTNYEQYS.

Comments on this clonotype: Possible read error: a much larger clone is one base away. V usage is TRBV11-3 and J usage is TRBJ2-6; a possible D gene is TRBD1 (6 bases). Germline CDR1 SGHNT, CDR2 YENEEA. Trimming removed 5 bases from V and 2 bases from J, with 7 bases in between. The CDR3 totals 14 residues. Here the CDR3 reads CASSTGTGANVLTF. The CDR3 DNA reads as TGTGCCAGCAGCACAGGGACTGGGGCCAACGTCCTGACTTTC.

This clonotype came up a few times. The rearrangement links TRBV7-6 to TRBJ1-4, with 9 bases lining up with TRBD1. The CDR3 totals 14 residues. Trimming cost V 1 base and J 12 bases; bases outside gene matches: 6. In germline, CDR1 is SGHVS, CDR2 FNYEAQ. This CDR3 is CASSLGTGERELFF. The CDR3 DNA follows: TGTGCCAGCAGCTTAGGGACAGGGGAAAGGGAACTGTTTTTT.

The chain has TRBV19 and TRBJ2-7, with a tentative D call TRBD1 (5 bases). This CDR3 contains 12 residues. Germline values: CDR1 LNHDA, CDR2 SQIVND (reference sequence). The V and J ends lost 6 bases and 3 bases respectively, with 9 bases between them. This chain's CDR3 is CASSRDLYEQYF. The CDR3 coding sequence is TGTGCCAGTAGCAGGGATCTCTACGAGCAGTACTTC.

This sequence joins TRBV5-6 and TRBJ1-3; D call uncertain. The length of the CDR3 is 12 residues. Germline assignment: CDR1 SGHDT and CDR2 YYEEEE. Trimming pared 2 bases from V and 4 bases from J, leaving 4 bases between. The CDR3 spells CASSFLGNTIYF. The CDR3 DNA sequence: TGTGCCAGCAGCTTTTTGGGAAACACCATATATTTT.

This chain connects TRBV27 to TRBJ2-2; D is tentatively TRBD1 or TRBD2 (5 bases each). This CDR3 is built from 16 residues. Trimming cost V 0 bases and J 4 bases, with 12 bases left between them. Per germline, CDR1 MNHEY and CDR2 SMNVEV (reference sequence). CDR3: CASSLSGPPFTGELFF. The CDR3 DNA is TGTGCCAGCAGTTTATCGGGACCCCCCTTCACCGGGGAGCTGTTTTTT.

This clonotype has a handful of counts. In DNA, the CDR3 is TGTGCCAGCAGCTTAACGGGGGCCGGGACAGGGGATTCACCCCTCCACTTT. It translates to CASSLTGAGTGDSPLHF. V gene TRBV7-3 combines with J gene TRBJ1-6; 10 bases are shared with TRBD1. Germline lookup yields CDR1 SGHTA and CDR2 FQGTGA. This CDR3 has 17 residues. The V segment lost 0 bases and the J segment 8 bases; nucleotides outside the gene matches: 7.

This chain uses TRBV20-1 with TRBJ2-1; D remains ambiguous. Germline V CDR1 and CDR2: DFQATT, SNEGSKA (reference sequence). The CDR3 consists of 12 residues. V dropped 0 bases and J dropped 7 bases, with 7 bases sitting between them. The chain's CDR3 is CSARESENEQFF. Written as DNA, the CDR3 is TGCAGTGCTAGAGAGTCGGAAAATGAGCAGTTCTTC.

This clonotype was seen ten or more times. The J gene is TRBJ2-1, the V gene TRBV7-9; 14 bases line up with TRBD2. After removal of 5 bases from V and 9 bases from J, the junction contained 0 bases not matched to a gene. Per germline, CDR1 SEHNR and CDR2 FQNEAQ (reference sequence). The CDR3 is 13 residues long. DNA for the CDR3: TGTGCCAGCAGCGGACTAGCGGGAGGTGAGCAGTTCTTC. Translating gives CASSGLAGGEQFF.

V gene TRBV28 combines with J gene TRBJ2-1; D is unresolved. V lost 8 bases and J lost 5, with 10 bases in between. Germline V gene data show CDR1 as MDHEN and CDR2 as SYDVKM. The CDR3 length is 12 residues. The CDR3 loop reads CASLGSHNEQFF. The CDR3 DNA is TGTGCCAGCTTGGGCAGCCACAATGAGCAGTTCTTC.

This clonotype was seen only a few times. The CDR3 nucleotides are TGTGCCAGCAAACAAGGACAGACCGAATCCTACGAGCAGTACTTC. Translated, it gives CASKQGQTESYEQYF. This sequence joins TRBV6-2 or TRBV6-3 and TRBJ2-7, with D possibly matching TRBD1 (6 bases). This CDR3 has 15 amino acids. Trimming pared 7 bases from V and 1 base from J, leaving 17 bases between. Looked up from germline, CDR1 is MNHEY and CDR2 is SVGEGT.

This chain links TRBV12-3 or TRBV12-4 with TRBJ2-2; 8 positions match TRBD2. CDR3 length: 17 amino acids. Trimming removed 3 bases from V and 4 bases from J; junction bases left unmatched: 10. CDR3 loop: CASSFPRGGPGTGELFF. In nucleotides, the CDR3 is TGTGCCAGCAGTTTTCCACGGGGGGGGCCGGGCACCGGGGAGCTGTTTTTT.

The V call is TRBV7-2, the J call TRBJ1-5; tentatively, D is TRBD1 (5 bases). The length of the CDR3 is 12 residues. Trimming took 4 bases from V and 15 from J, leaving 16 bases between them. Germline CDR1 SGHTA, CDR2 FQGNSA. CDR3 residues: CASSWDPLSLHF. In DNA, the CDR3 is TGTGCCAGCAGCTGGGACCCCTTAAGTTTGCATTTT. The full variable domain, with the rest looked up from reference TRBV7-2 and TRBJ1-5, is GAGVSQSPSNKVTEKGKDVELRCDPISGHTALYWYRQSLGQGLEFLIYFQGNSAPDKSGLPSDRFSAERTGGSVSTLTIQRTQQEDSAVYLCASSWDPLSLHFGDGTRLSIL.

This clonotype was detected only a few times. CDR3 amino acids: CASRNRQETQYF. CDR3 coding DNA: TGTGCCAGCAGGAACAGACAAGAGACCCAGTACTTC. The chain combines TRBV28 with TRBJ2-5; D gene uncertain. The germline V gene has CDR1 MDHEN and CDR2 SYDVKM. With 6 bases removed from V and 2 bases from J, the gap between germline ends came to 7 bases. The CDR3 consists of 12 residues.

This clonotype was counted between two and nine times. This rearrangement joins TRBV28 to TRBJ2-5, with unresolved D. This CDR3 is 11 amino acids long. With 6 bases removed from V and 5 bases from J, the gap between germline ends came to 7 bases. From germline, CDR1 is MDHEN and CDR2 SYDVKM. The CDR3 reads CASRGEETQYF. The CDR3 DNA follows: TGTGCCAGCAGGGGTGAGGAGACCCAGTACTTC.